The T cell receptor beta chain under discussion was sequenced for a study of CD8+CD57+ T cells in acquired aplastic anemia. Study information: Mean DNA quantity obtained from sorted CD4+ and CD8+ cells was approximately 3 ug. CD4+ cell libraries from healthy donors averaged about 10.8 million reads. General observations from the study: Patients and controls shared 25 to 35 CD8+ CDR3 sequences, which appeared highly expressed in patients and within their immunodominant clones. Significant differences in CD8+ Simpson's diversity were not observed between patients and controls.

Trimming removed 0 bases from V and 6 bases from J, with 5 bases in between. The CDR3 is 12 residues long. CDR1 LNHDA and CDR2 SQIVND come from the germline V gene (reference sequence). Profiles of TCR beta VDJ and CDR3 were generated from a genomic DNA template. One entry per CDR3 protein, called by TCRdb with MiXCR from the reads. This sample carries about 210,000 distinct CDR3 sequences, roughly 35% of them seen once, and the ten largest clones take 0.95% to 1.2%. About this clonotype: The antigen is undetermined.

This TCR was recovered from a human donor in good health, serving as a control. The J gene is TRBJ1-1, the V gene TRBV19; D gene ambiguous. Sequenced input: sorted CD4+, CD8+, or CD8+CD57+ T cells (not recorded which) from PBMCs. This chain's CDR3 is CASSIETAEAFF. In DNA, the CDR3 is TGTGCCAGTAGTATAGAGACGGCTGAAGCTTTCTTT.